Presented here are 5 T cell receptor beta chains from one specimen sequenced in a study of regulatory T cells in long-lasting Graves disease. Time point given: newly diagnosed GD, antithyroid drugs for less than 3 months. Scientists built the TCR library using RNA that was extracted from PBMCs. Construction of the TCR beta libraries employed iRepertoire HTBI primers in conjunction with Arm-PCR of CDR3 regions. TCRdb recomputed calls from the multiplex PCR reads with MiXCR, one row per CDR3 protein. The data show about 220,000 distinct CDR3 sequences, roughly 18% seen once. These data are also associated with another study on T cells in Graves' hyperthyroidism and ophthalmopathy.

Sequenced here: peripheral blood mononuclear cells (PBMCs), sampled at new diagnosis, from a patient treated with antithyroid drugs. The source is a woman aged 30 to 39 with Graves disease.

In its sample, this clonotype was seen many times. This chain links TRBV29-1 with TRBJ2-1, with TRBD2 matching 11 bases. Germline trimming cut 7 bases from V and 2 bases from J; bases unmatched to any gene: 4. Per the germline V gene, CDR1 is SQVTM and CDR2 is ANQGSEA. CDR3 length: 14 amino acids. CDR3 region: CSAGLADTYNEQFF. The CDR3 nucleotides read TGCAGCGCGGGACTAGCGGATACCTACAATGAGCAGTTCTTC.

This clonotype was found many times. The chain combines TRBV2 with TRBJ1-6; D remains ambiguous. The CDR3 spans 12 residues. Germline loops: CDR1 SNHLY, CDR2 FYNNEI. V lost 5 bases and J 11 bases, leaving 10 bases between the germline ends. The CDR3: CASSPDLPPLHF. The CDR3 DNA reads TGTGCCAGCAGTCCCGACCTTCCACCCCTCCACTTT.

The rearrangement uses TRBV18 and TRBJ1-6; no clear D. The CDR3 totals 13 residues. V dropped 3 bases and J dropped 7 bases, with 7 bases sitting between them. Germline V gives CDR1 KGHSH, CDR2 LQKENI. The CDR3 sequence: CASSPSENSPLHF. CDR3 DNA: TGTGCCAGCTCACCCTCAGAGAATTCACCCCTCCACTTT.

Many counts were recorded for this clonotype. J is TRBJ2-3 and V is TRBV28; the match to TRBD2 covers 7 bases. V shed 6 bases, J shed 3 bases, and the junction held 9 bases outside the gene matches. Germline CDR1 is MDHEN and CDR2 is SYDVKM. CDR3 length: 15 amino acids. The CDR3 coding sequence is TGTGCCAGCAGCCCCCATGGGGGAGGGACAGATACGCAGTATTTT. Its translation: CASSPHGGGTDTQYF.

The table lists this clonotype with a few counts. This sequence joins TRBV6-2 or TRBV6-3 and TRBJ1-3; D unresolved. Germline CDR1 reads MNHEY; CDR2 reads SVGEGT. CDR3 length: 14 amino acids. Between the trimmed V and J ends, which lost 5 bases and 7 bases, there was a span of 15 bases. For the CDR3, the DNA is TGTGCCAGCAGTGATCTCCGTAGAATGAACACCATATATTTT. It specifies CASSDLRRMNTIYF.